The sequence of this T cell receptor beta chain was determined in a study of cytomegalovirus exposure and HLA in healthy donors. PCR primers comprised 60 Vbeta and 13 Jbeta primers. Method: immunoSEQ multiplex PCR; TCRdb's copy keeps in-frame clones and lacks some. This table holds about 190,000 clones, 82% found once. With regard to this clone: Its antigen is not known.

Overall study results and limits: In a later analysis, V- and J-gene trimming of beta chains associated with a DCLRE1C missense variant, replicated independently.

The V and J ends lost 5 bases and 4 bases respectively, with 12 bases between them. Looked up from germline, CDR1 is SEHNR and CDR2 is FQNEAQ (reference sequence). The CDR3 has 15 amino acids. The TCR was taken from a woman under 30 in good health and CMV-seronegative. The rearrangement links TRBV7-9 to TRBJ1-6; D is possibly TRBD1 (6 bases). Sequenced input: PBMCs. CDR3 nucleotide sequence: TGTGCCAGCAGCCCATTACAGGGTTATAATTCACCCCTCCACTTT. Translating gives CASSPLQGYNSPLHF.